This T cell receptor beta chain was captured in a study of CD8 T cells in ankylosing spondylitis. The table lists this clonotype with many counts. Its specificity is not known. Making the TCR beta libraries involved quantitative 5'-RACE with molecular barcodes. Via MiXCR, TCRdb re-called the 5' RACE reads, giving one row per CDR3 protein. The sample holds 200,000 to 250,000 distinct CDR3 sequences; about 6.7% are singletons and the top ten take approximately 14%. Notes on the study in general: Ankylosing spondylitis blood appeared to be characterized by a TCR beta motif of eight highly homologous variants. Disease-associated clones were CD8+ and fairly uncommon in peripheral blood. The authors reported significant enrichment of disease-linked clones in matched ankylosing spondylitis synovial fluid.

Specimen: blood, either unsorted or a sorted T cell fraction (not recorded which). This clonotype originated in a male donor with ankylosing spondylitis.

The DNA of the CDR3 is TGTGCCAGCAGTTACGCAGGGCGGCGGACACCCCTCCACTTT. Protein sequence: CASSYAGRRTPLHF. The chain links TRBV6-2 or TRBV6-3 to TRBJ1-6; a weak D match, TRBD1 (5 bases). Germline V gene data show CDR1 as MNHEY and CDR2 as SVGEGT. The CDR3 length is 14 residues. Trimming shortened V by 2 bases and J by 11 bases, and 13 bases separated the two germline ends.